Listed below are T cell receptor beta chains from one sample, sequenced in a study of T cells in Graves' hyperthyroidism and ophthalmopathy. TCRdb ran MiXCR on the multiplex PCR reads and lists one entry per CDR3 protein. The table has fewer than 850,000 distinct CDR3 sequences, roughly 17% seen once. Sequencing used blood. The origin of the receptors is a man in his forties or fifties with Graves' hyperthyroidism. Each CDR3 is given with its conserved first and last residue. The D gene is left open where the match is weak. Expanded clones are given a class, and other clones once, few, many or no size at all.

v_call: TRBV3-1; d_call: NA; clone_size: NA; j_call: TRBJ1-5; cdr3_aa: CASSQPGLNQPQHF; cdr3_nt: TGTGCCAGCAGCCAACCGGGCCTCAATCAGCCCCAGCATTTT
v_call: TRBV6-2/TRBV6-3; d_call: NA; clone_size: NA; j_call: TRBJ1-1; cdr3_aa: CASSRDQGKASF; cdr3_nt: TGTGCCAGCAGTCGGGACCAAGGTAAAGCTTCCTTT
v_call: TRBV7-2; d_call: NA; clone_size: few; j_call: TRBJ2-5; cdr3_aa: CASSFTEFQETQYF; cdr3_nt: TGTGCCAGCAGCTTTACAGAGTTCCAAGAGACCCAGTACTTC
v_call: TRBV24-1; d_call: NA; clone_size: few; j_call: TRBJ1-2; cdr3_aa: CATSDLGQGNNYGYTF; cdr3_nt: TGTGCCACCAGTGATTTGGGGCAGGGTAATAACTATGGCTACACCTTC
v_call: TRBV5-5; d_call: TRBD1; clone_size: few; j_call: TRBJ1-2; cdr3_aa: CASSSDRDRGNYGYTF; cdr3_nt: TGTGCCAGCAGCTCAGACCGGGACAGGGGGAACTATGGCTACACCTTC
v_call: TRBV30; d_call: NA; clone_size: few; j_call: TRBJ2-2; cdr3_aa: CAWSVSGAGTGELFF; cdr3_nt: TGTGCCTGGAGTGTATCTGGGGCAGGGACCGGGGAGCTGTTTTTT
v_call: TRBV6-2/TRBV6-3; d_call: NA; clone_size: NA; j_call: TRBJ2-4; cdr3_aa: CASSYSELRAKNIQYF; cdr3_nt: TGTGCCAGCAGTTACTCCGAACTCCGGGCCAAAAACATTCAGTACTTC
v_call: TRBV12-3/TRBV12-4; d_call: TRBD1; clone_size: many; j_call: TRBJ1-2; cdr3_aa: CASSLTAGTELNYGYTF; cdr3_nt: TGTGCCAGCAGTCTTACTGCCGGGACAGAGTTGAACTATGGCTACACCTTC
v_call: TRBV7-2; d_call: NA; clone_size: many; j_call: TRBJ1-5; cdr3_aa: CASSLVPGEQGQPQHF; cdr3_nt: TGTGCCAGCAGCTTAGTGCCAGGGGAACAGGGTCAGCCCCAGCATTTT
v_call: TRBV7-9; d_call: NA; clone_size: many; j_call: TRBJ2-1; cdr3_aa: CASSLPLTHNEQFF; cdr3_nt: TGTGCCAGCAGCTTACCCCTAACCCACAATGAGCAGTTCTTC
v_call: TRBV9; d_call: TRBD1; clone_size: many; j_call: TRBJ2-2; cdr3_aa: CASSVDRTGGDLTGELFF; cdr3_nt: TGTGCCAGCAGCGTAGACCGGACAGGGGGCGATCTTACCGGGGAGCTGTTTTTT
v_call: TRBV20-1; d_call: TRBD1; clone_size: many; j_call: TRBJ2-7; cdr3_aa: CSARGTGEPSYEQYF; cdr3_nt: TGCAGTGCTAGAGGAACAGGGGAGCCTTCCTACGAGCAGTACTTC
v_call: TRBV7-8; d_call: TRBD1; clone_size: many; j_call: TRBJ1-5; cdr3_aa: CASSSHRGRNQPQHF; cdr3_nt: TGTGCCAGCAGCTCACACAGGGGTAGGAATCAGCCCCAGCATTTT
v_call: TRBV5-1; d_call: NA; clone_size: many; j_call: TRBJ2-3; cdr3_aa: CASTPLAGSTDTQYF; cdr3_nt: TGCGCCAGCACCCCCTTGGCCGGGAGCACAGATACGCAGTATTTT
v_call: TRBV7-3; d_call: TRBD2; clone_size: NA; j_call: TRBJ2-3; cdr3_aa: CASSLMPGLAGGVSDTQYF; cdr3_nt: TGTGCCAGCAGCTTAATGCCGGGACTAGCGGGAGGAGTGTCAGATACGCAGTATTTT
v_call: TRBV11-2; d_call: TRBD1; clone_size: many; j_call: TRBJ1-4; cdr3_aa: CASSLPYRDRGLVKLFF; cdr3_nt: TGTGCCAGCAGCTTACCCTACCGGGACAGGGGTCTCGTAAAACTGTTTTTT